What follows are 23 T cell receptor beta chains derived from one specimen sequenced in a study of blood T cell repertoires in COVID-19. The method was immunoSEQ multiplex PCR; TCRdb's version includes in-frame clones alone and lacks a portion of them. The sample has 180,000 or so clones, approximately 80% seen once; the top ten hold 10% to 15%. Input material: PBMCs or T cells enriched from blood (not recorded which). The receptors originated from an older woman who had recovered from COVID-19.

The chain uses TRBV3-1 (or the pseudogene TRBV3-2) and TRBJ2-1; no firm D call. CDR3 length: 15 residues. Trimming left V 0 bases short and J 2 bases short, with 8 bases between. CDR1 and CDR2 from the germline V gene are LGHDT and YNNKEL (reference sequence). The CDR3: CASSQDVIPYNEQFF. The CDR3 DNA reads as TGTGCCAGCAGCCAAGACGTAATCCCCTACAATGAGCAGTTCTTC.

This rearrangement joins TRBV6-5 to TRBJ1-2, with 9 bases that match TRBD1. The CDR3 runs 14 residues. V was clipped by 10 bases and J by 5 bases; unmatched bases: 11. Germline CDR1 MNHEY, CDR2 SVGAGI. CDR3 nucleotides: TGTGCCACGGGGGAGGGACAGGGACTTTATGGCTACACCTTC. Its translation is CATGEGQGLYGYTF.

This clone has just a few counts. CDR3 sequence reads: CASRPGQVADYGYTF. The CDR3 coding sequence is TGTGCCAGCAGACCGGGACAGGTGGCGGACTATGGCTACACCTTC. The V and J genes are TRBV6-5 and TRBJ1-2; 8 bases line up with TRBD1. With V trimmed by 6 bases and J by 3 bases, 9 bases remained unmatched. Germline assignment: CDR1 MNHEY and CDR2 SVGAGI. The length of the CDR3 is 15 residues.

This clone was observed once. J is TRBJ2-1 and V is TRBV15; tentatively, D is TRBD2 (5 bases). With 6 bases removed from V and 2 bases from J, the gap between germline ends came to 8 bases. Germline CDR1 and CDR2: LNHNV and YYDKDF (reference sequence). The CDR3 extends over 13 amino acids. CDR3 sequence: CATRPGTYNEQFF. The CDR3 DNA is TGTGCCACCAGACCCGGGACCTACAATGAGCAGTTCTTC.

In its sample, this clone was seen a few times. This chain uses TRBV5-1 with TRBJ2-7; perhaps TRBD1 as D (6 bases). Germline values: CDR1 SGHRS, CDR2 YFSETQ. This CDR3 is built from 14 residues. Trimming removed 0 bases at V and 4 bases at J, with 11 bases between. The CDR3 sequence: CASSLDRASYEQYF. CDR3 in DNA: TGCGCCAGCAGCTTGGACAGGGCGTCATACGAGCAGTACTTC.

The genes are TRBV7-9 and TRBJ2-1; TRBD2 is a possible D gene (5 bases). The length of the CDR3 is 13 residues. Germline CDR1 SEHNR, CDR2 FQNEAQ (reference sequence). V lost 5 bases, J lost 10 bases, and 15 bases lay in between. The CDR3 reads CASSHGHGSEQFF. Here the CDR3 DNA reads TGTGCCAGCAGCCACGGTCATGGGAGCGAGCAGTTCTTC.

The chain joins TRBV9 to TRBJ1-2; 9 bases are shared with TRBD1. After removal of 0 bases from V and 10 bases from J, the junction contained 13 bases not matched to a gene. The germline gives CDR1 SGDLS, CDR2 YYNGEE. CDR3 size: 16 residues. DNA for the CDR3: TGTGCCAGCAGCGTAGGACCCTTGGGGGACAGGGAGGACTACACCTTC. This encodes CASSVGPLGDREDYTF.

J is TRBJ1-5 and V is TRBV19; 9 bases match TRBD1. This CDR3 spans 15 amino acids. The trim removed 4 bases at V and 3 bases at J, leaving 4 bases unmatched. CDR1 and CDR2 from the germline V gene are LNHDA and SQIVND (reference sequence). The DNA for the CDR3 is TGTGCCAGTAGTACTAGGACAGGGGTCAATCAGCCCCAGCATTTT. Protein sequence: CASSTRTGVNQPQHF.

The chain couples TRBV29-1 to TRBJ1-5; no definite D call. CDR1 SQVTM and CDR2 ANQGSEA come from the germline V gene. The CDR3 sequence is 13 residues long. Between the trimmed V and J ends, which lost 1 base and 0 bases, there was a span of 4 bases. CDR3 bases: TGCAGCGTTGAAGTAGATAGCAATCAGCCCCAGCATTTT. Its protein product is CSVEVDSNQPQHF.

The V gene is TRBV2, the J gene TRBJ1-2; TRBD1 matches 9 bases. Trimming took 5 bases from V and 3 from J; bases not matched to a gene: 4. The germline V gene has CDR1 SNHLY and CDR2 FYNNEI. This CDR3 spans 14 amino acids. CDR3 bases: TGTGCCAGCAGTAAAGGACAGGGGCACTATGGCTACACCTTC. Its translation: CASSKGQGHYGYTF.

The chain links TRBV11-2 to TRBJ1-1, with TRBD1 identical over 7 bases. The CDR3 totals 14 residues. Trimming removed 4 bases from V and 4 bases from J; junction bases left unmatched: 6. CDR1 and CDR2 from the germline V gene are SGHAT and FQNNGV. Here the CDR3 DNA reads TGTGCCAGCAGCTCGTCAGGGGGTGGCACTGAAGCTTTCTTT. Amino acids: CASSSSGGGTEAFF.

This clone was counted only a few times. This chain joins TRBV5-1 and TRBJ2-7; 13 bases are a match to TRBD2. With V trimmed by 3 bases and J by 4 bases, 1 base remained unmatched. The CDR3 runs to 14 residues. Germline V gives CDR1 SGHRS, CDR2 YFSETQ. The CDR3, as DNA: TGCGCCAGCAGCTCGGGACTAGCGGGATACGAGCAGTACTTC. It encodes CASSSGLAGYEQYF.

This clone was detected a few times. CDR3 nucleotide sequence: TGCGCCAGCAGCGGACAGGGGGGCTCCTACGAGCAGTACTTC. Protein sequence: CASSGQGGSYEQYF. This rearrangement joins TRBV5-1 to TRBJ2-7, with 10 bases that match TRBD1. V shed 4 bases, J shed 0 bases, and the junction held 1 base outside the gene matches. The germline V gene has CDR1 SGHRS and CDR2 YFSETQ. This CDR3 spans 14 amino acids.

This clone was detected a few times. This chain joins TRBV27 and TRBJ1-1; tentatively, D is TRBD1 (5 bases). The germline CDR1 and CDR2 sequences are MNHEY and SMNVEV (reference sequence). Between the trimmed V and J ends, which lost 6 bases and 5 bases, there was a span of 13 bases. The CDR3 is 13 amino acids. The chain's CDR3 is CASRWQGETEAFF. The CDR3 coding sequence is TGTGCCAGCAGGTGGCAGGGTGAGACTGAAGCTTTCTTT.

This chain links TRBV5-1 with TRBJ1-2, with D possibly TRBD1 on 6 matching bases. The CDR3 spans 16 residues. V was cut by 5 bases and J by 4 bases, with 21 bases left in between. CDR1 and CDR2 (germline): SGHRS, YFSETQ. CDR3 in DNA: TGCGCCAGCAGGGTATCAAGTGGGGCAGGGGTCTATGGCTACACCTTC. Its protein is CASRVSSGAGVYGYTF.

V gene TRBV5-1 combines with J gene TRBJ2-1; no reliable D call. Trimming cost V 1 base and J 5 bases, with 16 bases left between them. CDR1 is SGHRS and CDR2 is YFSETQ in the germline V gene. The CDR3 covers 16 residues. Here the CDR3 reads CASSLSPNLNDNEQFF. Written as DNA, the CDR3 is TGCGCCAGCAGCTTGTCCCCGAACTTAAATGACAATGAGCAGTTCTTC. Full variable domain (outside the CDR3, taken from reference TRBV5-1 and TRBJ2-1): KAGVTQTPRYLIKTRGQQVTLSCSPISGHRSVSWYQQTPGQGLQFLFEYFSETQRNKGNFPGRFSGRQFSNSRSEMNVSTLELGDSALYLCASSLSPNLNDNEQFFGPGTRLTVL.

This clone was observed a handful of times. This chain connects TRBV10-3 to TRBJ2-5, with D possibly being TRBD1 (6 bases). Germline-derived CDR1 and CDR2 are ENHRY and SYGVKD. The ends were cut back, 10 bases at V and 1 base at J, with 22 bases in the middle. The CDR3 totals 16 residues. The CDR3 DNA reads TGTGCCACCGTTACTAGGACAGCTCAGACCCAAGAGACCCAGTACTTC. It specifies CATVTRTAQTQETQYF.

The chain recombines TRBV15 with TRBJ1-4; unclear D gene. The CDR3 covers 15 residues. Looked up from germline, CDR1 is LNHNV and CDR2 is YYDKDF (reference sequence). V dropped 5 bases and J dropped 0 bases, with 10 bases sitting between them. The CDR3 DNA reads TGTGCCACCAGCTACCGGGTTGCAACTAATGAAAAACTGTTTTTT. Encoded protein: CATSYRVATNEKLFF.

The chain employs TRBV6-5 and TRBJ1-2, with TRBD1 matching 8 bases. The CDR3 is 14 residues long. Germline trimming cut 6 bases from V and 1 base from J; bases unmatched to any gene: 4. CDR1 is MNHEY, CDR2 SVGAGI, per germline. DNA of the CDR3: TGTGCCAGCAGGCCGGGACAGGTTAACTATGGCTACACCTTC. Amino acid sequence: CASRPGQVNYGYTF.

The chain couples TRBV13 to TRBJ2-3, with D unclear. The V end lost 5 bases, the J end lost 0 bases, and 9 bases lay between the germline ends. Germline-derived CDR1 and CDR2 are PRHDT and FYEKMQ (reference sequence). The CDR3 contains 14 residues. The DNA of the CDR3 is TGTGCCAGCAGCCTACCTTCTAGCACAGATACGCAGTATTTT. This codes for CASSLPSSTDTQYF.

DNA of the CDR3: TGCGCCAGCAGCCACCCGACAGGGGGGTACAATCAGCCCCAGCATTTT. Residues: CASSHPTGGYNQPQHF. The chain is built from TRBV4-1 and TRBJ1-5; 9 bases align to TRBD1. The CDR3 has 16 amino acids. Trimming removed 3 bases from V and 3 bases from J; junction bases left unmatched: 6. Germline loops: CDR1 MGHRA, CDR2 YSYEKL.

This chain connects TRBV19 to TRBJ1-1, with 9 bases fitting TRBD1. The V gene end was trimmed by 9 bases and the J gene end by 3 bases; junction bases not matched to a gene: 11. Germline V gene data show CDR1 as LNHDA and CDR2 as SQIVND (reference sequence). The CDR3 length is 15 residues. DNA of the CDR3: TGTGCCAGACCTATGGACAGGGGAAACTACACTGAAGCTTTCTTT. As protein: CARPMDRGNYTEAFF.

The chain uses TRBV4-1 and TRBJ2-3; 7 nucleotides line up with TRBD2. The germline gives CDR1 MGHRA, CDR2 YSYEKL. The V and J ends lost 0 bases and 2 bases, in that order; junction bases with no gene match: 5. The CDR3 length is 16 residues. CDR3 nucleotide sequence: TGCGCCAGCAGCCAAGATACTAGCGCTATCACAGATACGCAGTATTTT. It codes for CASSQDTSAITDTQYF.